This T cell receptor (beta chain) derives from a study of blood T cell repertoires in COVID-19. Original processing methods: Reference gene primers were amplified, and this amplification served to estimate nucleated cell counts. Some clones are missing from TCRdb's copy, which holds only in-frame ones; the method was immunoSEQ multiplex PCR. The V and J calls and clone size were taken over from that table, and D and trimming were inferred from the DNA. The sample lists about 130,000 clones, approximately 82% occurring once. Between the trimmed V and J ends, which lost 6 bases and 1 base, there was a span of 15 bases. Germline CDR1 reads PRHDT; CDR2 reads FYEKMQ (reference sequence). The CDR3 contains 15 residues.

This chain uses TRBV13 with TRBJ2-5; D perhaps matches TRBD1 (6 bases). Material for sequencing was peripheral blood. The source of this sequence is a man in his forties with active or convalescent COVID-19. CDR3 sequence reads: CASSFTGQLQETQYF. CDR3 bases: TGTGCCAGCAGTTTTACCGGACAGCTCCAAGAGACCCAGTACTTC.